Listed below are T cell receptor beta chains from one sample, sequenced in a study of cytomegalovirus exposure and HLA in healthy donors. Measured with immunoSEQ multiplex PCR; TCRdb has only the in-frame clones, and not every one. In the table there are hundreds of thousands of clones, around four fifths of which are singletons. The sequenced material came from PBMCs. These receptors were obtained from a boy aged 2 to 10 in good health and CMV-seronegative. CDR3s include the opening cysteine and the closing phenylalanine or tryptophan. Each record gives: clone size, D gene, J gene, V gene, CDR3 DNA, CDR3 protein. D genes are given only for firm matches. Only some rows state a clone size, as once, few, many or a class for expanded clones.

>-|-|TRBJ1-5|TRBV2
TGTGCCAGCAAATCAGGACTGCATAGCAATCAGCCCCAGCATTTT
CASKSGLHSNQPQHF
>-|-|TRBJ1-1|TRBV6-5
TGTGCCAGCAGTTTCAGGGGTCGTAGCACTGAAGCTTTCTTT
CASSFRGRSTEAFF
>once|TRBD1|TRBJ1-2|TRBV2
TGTGCCAGCAGTGGGACAGGGCTCGTGGGGGGCTACACCTTC
CASSGTGLVGGYTF
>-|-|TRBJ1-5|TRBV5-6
TGTGCCAGCAGCGCTATAGGGCAGGGTCATAGCAATCAGCCCCAGCATTTT
CASSAIGQGHSNQPQHF
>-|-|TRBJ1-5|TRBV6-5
TGTGCCAGCAGTCCTGGACAGCTTAGCAATCAGCCCCAGCATTTT
CASSPGQLSNQPQHF
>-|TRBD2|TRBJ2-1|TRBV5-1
TGCGCCAGCAGCTTGGATATCGGGGGGGGAAATGAGCAGTTCTTC
CASSLDIGGGNEQFF
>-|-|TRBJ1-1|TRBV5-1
TGCGCCAGCAGCTTGGGGGGGGGCTTAAACACTGAAGCTTTCTTT
CASSLGGGLNTEAFF
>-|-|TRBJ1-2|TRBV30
TGTGCCTGGACAATTGTGAACTATGGCTACACCTTC
CAWTIVNYGYTF
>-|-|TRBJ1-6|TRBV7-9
TGTGCCAGCAGCTTGAGGGCGCCACTCAGGTCTGATTCACCCCTCCACTTT
CASSLRAPLRSDSPLHF
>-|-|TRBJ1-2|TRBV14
TGTGCCAGCAGCCCGGGACATGCCTCGGCCTATGGCTACACCTTC
CASSPGHASAYGYTF
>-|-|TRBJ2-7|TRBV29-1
TGCAGCGTCGCGAGAGAGGCTACCTACGAGCAGTACTTC
CSVAREATYEQYF
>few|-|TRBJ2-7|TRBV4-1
TGCGCCAGCAGCCAAGGGGCAGACAGCTCCTACGAGCAGTACTTC
CASSQGADSSYEQYF
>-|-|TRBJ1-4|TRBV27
TGTGCCAGCAGTTACGGCAGAGGCAATGAAAAACTGTTTTTT
CASSYGRGNEKLFF
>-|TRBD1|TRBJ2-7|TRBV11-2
TGTGCCAGCAGCTTAGAACAGGGGAAGTCCTACGAGCAGTACTTC
CASSLEQGKSYEQYF
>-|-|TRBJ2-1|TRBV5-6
TGTGCCAGCAGGAAACTCACAGGGAGTGAGCAGTTCTTC
CASRKLTGSEQFF
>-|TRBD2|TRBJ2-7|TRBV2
TGTGCCAGCAAGACCGCGGGAGGGCCCGGCGAGCAGTACTTC
CASKTAGGPGEQYF
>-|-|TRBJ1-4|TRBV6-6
TGTGCCAGCAGTTACTCGAGTGAAAAACTGTTTTTT
CASSYSSEKLFF
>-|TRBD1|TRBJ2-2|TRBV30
TGTGCCTGGGGGGGGACAGGGGCCGGGGAGCTGTTTTTT
CAWGGTGAGELFF
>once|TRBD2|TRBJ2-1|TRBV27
TGTGCCAGCAGTTTAGGCGGGGGAGACTACAATGAGCAGTTCTTC
CASSLGGGDYNEQFF
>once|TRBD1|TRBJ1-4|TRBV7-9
TGTGCCAGCAGCCCTACAGGGGGGACTAATGAAAAACTGTTTTTT
CASSPTGGTNEKLFF
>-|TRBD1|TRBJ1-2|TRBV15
TGTGCCACTTCGCCCGGGACAGAGAACTATGGCTACACCTTC
CATSPGTENYGYTF
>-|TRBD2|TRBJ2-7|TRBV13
TGTGCCAGCAGGAACCCACTAGCGGGAGCCGGCGAGCAGTACTTC
CASRNPLAGAGEQYF
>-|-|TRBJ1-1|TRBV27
TGTGCCAGCAGTTTCTTAGACAGACCCTACGCTGAAGCTTTCTTT
CASSFLDRPYAEAFF
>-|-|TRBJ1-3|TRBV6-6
TGTGCCAGCAGTTACCGGACAGATCCGCCCGGAAACACCATATATTTT
CASSYRTDPPGNTIYF